Following are 7 T cell receptor beta chains from one sample sequenced in a study of CD8 T cells in ankylosing spondylitis (dated by TCRdb to the late 2010s). The paper's findings and limits, for the study overall: A TCR beta motif made up of several highly homologous amino acid variants appeared to be characteristic of blood from ankylosing spondylitis patients.

Their target antigens are unknown. Library preparation employed 5' RACE. Sequenced on an Illumina HiSeq 2500. TCRdb's own reprocessing of the public reads used fastp at Q25 and MiXCR and kept productive beta chains. Each record represents a unique CDR3 protein, reported with the most common genes and DNA among its rows. This sample comprises about 840,000 distinct CDR3 sequences, 12% of them detected only once. More than 0.5% of the sample belongs to the ten largest clones. The sample taken for sequencing was blood, either unsorted or a sorted T cell fraction (not recorded which). The receptors were gathered from a male donor with ankylosing spondylitis.

The chain uses TRBV6-1 and TRBJ2-2; a possible D gene is TRBD1 (6 bases). The V end was cut by 6 bases, the J end by 5 bases, with 16 bases between. CDR3 length equals 15 residues. CDR1 and CDR2 from the germline V gene are MNHNS and SASEGT. Here the CDR3 reads CASSIAGALTGELFF. The CDR3 coding sequence is TGTGCCAGCAGCATTGCAGGGGCCTTGACCGGGGAGCTGTTTTTT.

The chain links TRBV6-5 to TRBJ2-3, with TRBD1 as a possible D gene (5 bases). This CDR3 comprises 15 residues. Per the germline V gene, CDR1 is MNHEY and CDR2 is SVGAGI. The V end lost 2 bases, the J end lost 1 base, and 10 bases lay between the germline ends. The chain's CDR3 is CASSYQQAGTDTQYF. The CDR3, as DNA: TGTGCCAGCAGTTACCAACAGGCGGGCACAGATACGCAGTATTTT.

The chain links TRBV7-2 to TRBJ1-6, with D uncertain. Germline V CDR1 and CDR2: SGHTA, FQGNSA. CDR3 size: 15 residues. The ends were cut back, 5 bases at V and 3 bases at J, with 11 bases in the middle. CDR3 nucleotide sequence: TGTGCCAGCAGCGACGGACTGGGCTATAATTCACCCCTCCACTTT. Translating gives CASSDGLGYNSPLHF. The full variable domain, with the rest looked up from reference TRBV7-2 and TRBJ1-6, is GAGVSQSPSNKVTEKGKDVELRCDPISGHTALYWYRQSLGQGLEFLIYFQGNSAPDKSGLPSDRFSAERTGGSVSTLTIQRTQQEDSAVYLCASSDGLGYNSPLHFGNGTRLTVT.

This clonotype was seen only a few times. The chain links TRBV12-3 or TRBV12-4 to TRBJ2-2, with 9 bases that match TRBD1. V was clipped by 5 bases and J by 5 bases; unmatched bases: 12. The CDR3 has 17 amino acids. CDR3 bases: TGTGCCAGCAGTAAGGGGACAGGGTTTAGGAAGACCGGGGAGCTGTTTTTT. Amino acid sequence: CASSKGTGFRKTGELFF.

This clonotype was observed many times. The V gene is TRBV12-3 or TRBV12-4, the J gene TRBJ1-2; D is unclear. The CDR3 consists of 14 residues. Trimming took off 2 bases at V and 6 bases at J, with 13 bases between the two ends. The CDR3: CASSLWAMKDGYTF. For the CDR3, the DNA is TGTGCCAGCAGTTTATGGGCAATGAAGGATGGCTACACCTTC.

The chain is built from TRBV7-9 and TRBJ2-7; the match to TRBD2 covers 7 bases. V lost 7 bases to trimming and J lost 3 bases; unmatched junction nucleotides: 12. CDR3 size: 15 residues. The germline CDR1 and CDR2 sequences are SEHNR and FQNEAQ (reference sequence). CDR3 sequence: CASTTGGREGYEQYF. DNA of the CDR3: TGTGCCAGCACTACCGGGGGGAGGGAAGGCTACGAGCAGTACTTC.

This clonotype appeared a few times. The V gene is TRBV5-1, the J gene TRBJ1-1, with 7 bases that match TRBD1. This CDR3 contains 16 residues. V lost 4 bases, J lost 0 bases, and 9 bases stayed unmatched. Germline V gene lookup returns CDR1 SGHRS and CDR2 YFSETQ. The CDR3: CASSNNAGTVNTEAFF. The CDR3 region has the DNA TGCGCCAGCAGCAACAATGCCGGGACAGTGAACACTGAAGCTTTCTTT.